This entry lists 20 T cell receptor beta chains sequenced from one sample in a study of immune evolution from preneoplasia to lung adenocarcinoma. Measured with immunoSEQ multiplex PCR; TCRdb has only the in-frame clones, and not every one. The sample lists about 9,800 clones, 75% to 80% seen once, with over 10% in the top ten. Sequences were obtained from FFPE lung adenocarcinoma in situ tissue. These receptors were taken from an older person with lung adenocarcinoma.

This rearrangement joins TRBV7-2 to TRBJ2-7; maybe TRBD2 (6 bases). Germline CDR1 is SGHTA and CDR2 is FQGNSA. The CDR3 consists of 14 residues. Trimming stripped 6 bases from V and 0 bases from J, with 12 bases between. DNA for the CDR3: TGTGCCAGCAGACGGGAGAGTAGCTCCTACGAGCAGTACTTC. Amino acids: CASRRESSSYEQYF.

This clone was found a few times. The chain has TRBV11-3 and TRBJ2-5; either TRBD1 or TRBD2 may supply D (5 bases each). CDR1 is SGHNT, CDR2 YENEEA, per germline. V was shortened by 5 bases and J by 5 bases, with 12 bases between the two germline ends. The length of the CDR3 is 13 residues. The DNA for the CDR3 is TGTGCCAGCAGCACGGGACCGGGGGAGACCCAGTACTTC. Encoded protein: CASSTGPGETQYF.

This sequence joins TRBV11-2 and TRBJ2-4; 8 nucleotides line up with TRBD2. The trim removed 1 base at V and 8 bases at J, leaving 7 bases unmatched. This CDR3 spans 15 amino acids. Germline V gene sequence: CDR1 SGHAT, CDR2 FQNNGV. This chain's CDR3 is CASSLGPGGADIQYF. The CDR3 DNA is TGTGCCAGCAGCTTAGGTCCGGGGGGGGCGGACATTCAGTACTTC.

The gene calls are TRBV7-9 and TRBJ1-2, with TRBD1 matching over 7 bases. The V gene end was trimmed by 7 bases and the J gene end by 2 bases; junction bases not matched to a gene: 10. CDR3 length: 15 amino acids. Germline V gene data show CDR1 as SEHNR and CDR2 as FQNEAQ (reference sequence). The CDR3 is CASTRTGGENYGYTF. The DNA of the CDR3 is TGTGCCAGCACCCGGACAGGAGGGGAAAACTATGGCTACACCTTC.

The chain has TRBV4-2 and TRBJ2-7, with 8 nucleotides matching TRBD1. V trimming: 3 bases; J trimming: 5 bases; junction bases outside the gene matches: 15. Germline CDR1 LGHNA, CDR2 YNFKEQ. The CDR3 length is 17 residues. The CDR3 bases are TGTGCCAGCAGCCATGCTCTAGGAGGTCAGGGGGCGGACGAGCAGTACTTC. It translates to CASSHALGGQGADEQYF.

The chain carries TRBV18 and TRBJ2-2, with 7 positions matching TRBD2. The CDR3 is 16 residues long. The germline CDR1 and CDR2 sequences are KGHSH and LQKENI. J lost 0 bases, V lost 3 bases, and 4 bases had no gene match. The CDR3 DNA sequence: TGTGCCAGCTCACCCAATGGACTAGCGAACACCGGGGAGCTGTTTTTT. Encoded protein: CASSPNGLANTGELFF.

The rearrangement uses TRBV6-6 and TRBJ1-1, with 8 positions matching TRBD1. CDR3 size: 14 residues. The V gene's germline CDR1 is MNHNY and CDR2 SVGAGI (reference sequence). With V trimmed by 5 bases and J by 5 bases, 7 bases remained unmatched. CDR3 coding DNA: TGTGCCAGCAGTAGCCAGGGGGCCAGGACTGAAGCTTTCTTT. Translated: CASSSQGARTEAFF.

This clone was detected a few times. The rearrangement uses TRBV6-6 and TRBJ1-1, with a weak D call TRBD1 (5 bases). The length of the CDR3 is 15 residues. The ends were cut back, 2 bases at V and 2 bases at J, with 12 bases in the middle. Germline V gene data show CDR1 as MNHNY and CDR2 as SVGAGI (reference sequence). The CDR3 sequence: CASSYVQGGNTEAFF. The CDR3, as DNA: TGTGCCAGCAGTTACGTGCAGGGCGGTAACACTGAAGCTTTCTTT.

The V and J genes are TRBV11-3 and TRBJ2-3; D is possibly TRBD1 (7 bases). There are 14 residues in the CDR3. Germline CDR1 is SGHNT and CDR2 is YENEEA. The ends were cut back, 5 bases at V and 6 bases at J, with 15 bases in the middle. The CDR3 loop is CASSPGQAGDTQYF. The CDR3 DNA reads as TGTGCCAGCAGCCCAGGACAGGCGGGGGATACGCAGTATTTT.

This chain joins TRBV29-1 and TRBJ2-7; 8 bases map to TRBD1. Germline V gives CDR1 SQVTM, CDR2 ANQGSEA. The CDR3 is 14 amino acids. V trimming: 3 bases; J trimming: 9 bases; junction bases outside the gene matches: 13. As DNA, the CDR3 is TGCAGCGTTGAGGAGGAAGGACAGGGAATTGTGCAGTACTTC. The encoded protein is CSVEEEGQGIVQYF.

The chain has TRBV5-5 and TRBJ1-2; D unresolved. The CDR3 covers 15 residues. V lost 1 base and J 1 base, leaving 11 bases between the germline ends. Germline CDR1 and CDR2: SGHKS and YYEKEE (reference sequence). The CDR3 region has the DNA TGTGCCAGCAGCTTGTTTTTCGCATATAACTATGGCTACACCTTC. This encodes CASSLFFAYNYGYTF.

This clone turned up a few times. V is TRBV7-9 and J is TRBJ2-5, with a tentative D call TRBD2 (5 bases). Per the germline V gene, CDR1 is SEHNR and CDR2 is FQNEAQ (reference sequence). The CDR3 has 13 residues. Trimming took off 3 bases at V and 1 base at J, with 6 bases between the two ends. In DNA form, the CDR3 reads TGTGCCAGCAGCTTCGGGGTCCAAGAGACCCAGTACTTC. Its translation: CASSFGVQETQYF. Full variable domain (rest looked up from reference TRBV7-9 and TRBJ2-5): DTGVSQNPRHKITKRGQNVTFRCDPISEHNRLYWYRQTLGQGPEFLTYFQNEAQLEKSRLLSDRFSAERPKGSFSTLEIQRTEQGDSAMYLCASSFGVQETQYFGPGTRLLVL.

The V call is TRBV9, the J call TRBJ2-2; a weak D match, TRBD2 (6 bases). Germline V lookup: CDR1 SGDLS, CDR2 YYNGEE. V lost 3 bases and J lost 7, with 22 bases in between. The CDR3 spans 17 residues. CDR3 residues: CASSAGSGVRLGGELFF. CDR3 coding DNA: TGTGCCAGCAGCGCGGGATCGGGGGTACGGCTAGGCGGGGAGCTGTTTTTT.

V gene TRBV14 combines with J gene TRBJ2-1, with a weak D call TRBD2 (7 bases). Germline CDR1 and CDR2: SGHDN and FVKESK. V lost 4 bases, J lost 0 bases, and 16 bases lay in between. CDR3 length equals 17 residues. CDR3 nucleotide sequence: TGTGCCAGCAGCCCGAGTGGGGGGGCCGGCTCCTACAATGAGCAGTTCTTC. It yields the protein CASSPSGGAGSYNEQFF.

The chain couples TRBV16 to TRBJ2-1; D remains ambiguous. The germline V gene encodes CDR1 KGHSY and CDR2 FQNENV. Trimming pared 1 base from V and 8 bases from J, leaving 15 bases between. The CDR3 length is 15 residues. DNA of the CDR3: TGTGCCAGCAGCCAATTGGCTGTCGACGGCGATGAGCAGTTCTTC. Amino acid sequence: CASSQLAVDGDEQFF.

In this sample, this clone turned up a few times. This chain connects TRBV7-3 to TRBJ2-1; 9 nucleotides agree with TRBD2. The germline V gene encodes CDR1 SGHTA and CDR2 FQGTGA. With V trimmed by 2 bases and J by 6 bases, 8 bases remained unmatched. The CDR3 spans 16 residues. The CDR3 spells CASSLRPSGDSNEQFF. DNA of the CDR3: TGTGCCAGCAGCTTACGGCCTAGCGGGGACTCCAATGAGCAGTTCTTC.

This chain uses TRBV6-5 with TRBJ1-1, with no clear D. This CDR3 has 13 amino acids. Germline V gene sequence: CDR1 MNHEY, CDR2 SVGAGI. V was pared by 8 bases and J by 1 base, with 11 bases between. The CDR3 loop reads CASGIGRNTEAFF. The CDR3 nucleotides are TGTGCCAGCGGTATAGGGAGGAACACTGAAGCTTTCTTT.

V is TRBV7-3 and J is TRBJ2-6; TRBD2 matches 12 bases. Germline lookup yields CDR1 SGHTA and CDR2 FQGTGA. The CDR3 spans 18 residues. The V gene end was trimmed by 5 bases and the J gene end by 2 bases; junction bases not matched to a gene: 7. CDR3 residues: CASSRSSGGATGANVLTF. Written as DNA, the CDR3 is TGTGCCAGCAGCCGATCTAGCGGGGGGGCCACTGGGGCCAACGTCCTGACTTTC.

The V and J genes are TRBV18 and TRBJ1-2, with D perhaps matching TRBD1 (6 bases). Germline-derived CDR1 and CDR2 are KGHSH and LQKENI. The CDR3 has 13 residues. Trimming took off 4 bases at V and 1 base at J, with 7 bases between the two ends. The CDR3 reads CASSRQVNYGYTF. The DNA of the CDR3 is TGTGCCAGCTCACGACAGGTTAACTATGGCTACACCTTC.

The CDR3 DNA follows: TGCGCCAGCAGCCAAAAGGACAGGCTTTATGGCTACACCTTC. Translated, it gives CASSQKDRLYGYTF. V usage is TRBV4-1 and J usage is TRBJ1-2; 7 nucleotides match TRBD1. The CDR3 has 14 amino acids. Germline V lookup: CDR1 MGHRA, CDR2 YSYEKL. Trimming took 2 bases from V and 5 from J; bases not matched to a gene: 5.